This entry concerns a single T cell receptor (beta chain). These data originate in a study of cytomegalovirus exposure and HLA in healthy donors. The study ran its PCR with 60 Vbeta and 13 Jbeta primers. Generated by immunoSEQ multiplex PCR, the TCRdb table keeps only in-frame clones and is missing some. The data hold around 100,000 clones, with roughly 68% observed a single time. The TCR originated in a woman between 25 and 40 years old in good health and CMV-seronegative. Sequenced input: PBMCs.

CDR3 coding DNA: TGTGCCTGGGGGGGACAGGGGAGCACCGGGGAGCTGTTTTTT. This gives the protein CAWGGQGSTGELFF. This sequence joins TRBV30 and TRBJ2-2; TRBD1 matches at 10 bases. There are 14 residues in the CDR3. Looked up from germline, CDR1 is GTSNPN and CDR2 is SVGIG (reference sequence). The V gene end was trimmed by 5 bases and the J gene end by 4 bases; junction bases not matched to a gene: 4.